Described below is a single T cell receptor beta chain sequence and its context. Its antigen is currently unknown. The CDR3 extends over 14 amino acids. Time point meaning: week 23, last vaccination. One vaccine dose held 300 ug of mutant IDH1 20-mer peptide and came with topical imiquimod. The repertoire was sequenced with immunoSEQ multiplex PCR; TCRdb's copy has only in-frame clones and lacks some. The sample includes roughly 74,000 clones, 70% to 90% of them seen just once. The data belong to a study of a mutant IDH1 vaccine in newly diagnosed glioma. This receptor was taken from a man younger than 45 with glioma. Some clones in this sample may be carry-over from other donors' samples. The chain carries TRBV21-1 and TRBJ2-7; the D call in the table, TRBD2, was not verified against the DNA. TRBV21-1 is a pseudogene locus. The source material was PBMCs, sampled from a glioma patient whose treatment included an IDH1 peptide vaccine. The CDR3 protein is CASRVGIWTYEQYF. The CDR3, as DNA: TGTGCCAGTCGGGTGGGGATCTGGACTTACGAGCAGTACTTC.